These 27 T cell receptor beta chains were all obtained from the same sample, sequenced in a study of T-cell reconstitution after alpha-beta-depleted transplantation in children. Unique molecular identifiers were incorporated during preparation of the TCRbeta library. TCRdb passed the PCR reads through MiXCR, listing each CDR3 protein once. The table shows around 25,000 distinct CDR3 sequences, with 15% to 20% occurring only once. Specimen: PBMCs, mostly from graft donor cells, collected 60 days after TCRalphabeta/CD19-depleted stem cell transplant. The receptors originated from a male patient between 2 and 10 years old who had a stem cell transplant for acute lymphoblastic leukemia, so the T cells may come from the graft donor.

At least ten counts were recorded for this clonotype. This rearrangement joins TRBV9 to TRBJ2-1; D not resolved. The germline V gene has CDR1 SGDLS and CDR2 YYNGEE. Trimming removed 0 bases from V and 0 bases from J, with 10 bases in between. This CDR3 comprises 16 residues. The CDR3 region is CASSVAGRASYNEQFF. Written as DNA, the CDR3 is TGTGCCAGCAGCGTAGCTGGAAGGGCCTCCTACAATGAGCAGTTCTTC.

The CDR3 coding sequence is TGTGCCAGCAGTTCTCGCAGGGGTATCCTGTTTAATTCACCCCTCCACTTT. Protein sequence: CASSSRRGILFNSPLHF. The chain couples TRBV6-5 to TRBJ1-6; weak D call: TRBD1 (6 bases). The CDR3 has 17 amino acids. Trimming shortened V by 4 bases and J by 6 bases, and 19 bases separated the two germline ends. Looked up from germline, CDR1 is MNHEY and CDR2 is SVGAGI.

The sample holds many counts of this clonotype. This chain links TRBV7-2 with TRBJ1-5; no reliable D call. CDR1 SGHTA and CDR2 FQGNSA come from the germline V gene. V was trimmed by 3 bases and J by 1 base, leaving 4 bases between them. The CDR3 is 13 residues long. In DNA, the CDR3 is TGTGCCAGCAGCTTTGACAGCAATCAGCCCCAGCATTTT. It translates to CASSFDSNQPQHF.

This chain connects TRBV21-1 to TRBJ2-7; the table calls TRBD2, which could not be checked here. TRBV21-1 is a pseudogene locus. This CDR3 comprises 18 residues. This chain's CDR3 is CASSKVLAGGRVTYEQYF. The CDR3 bases are TGTGCCAGCAGCAAAGTTTTAGCGGGGGGCCGCGTGACCTACGAGCAGTACTTC.

The CDR3 protein is CSARDSTRTGTYNEQFF. CDR3 bases: TGCAGTGCTAGAGACTCAACTAGGACAGGGACCTACAATGAGCAGTTCTTC. The chain combines TRBV20-1 with TRBJ2-1, with 8 positions matching TRBD1. The junction had 9 bases not matched to a gene; V was cut back by 0 bases and J by 2 bases. CDR1 is DFQATT, CDR2 SNEGSKA, per germline (reference sequence). This CDR3 region has 17 residues.

This clonotype was observed a handful of times. The chain links TRBV7-9 to TRBJ1-3, with D possibly being TRBD1 (5 bases). The CDR3 consists of 13 residues. V was clipped by 5 bases and J by 4 bases, with 9 bases between them. Germline CDR1 SEHNR, CDR2 FQNEAQ (reference sequence). CDR3 DNA sequence: TGTGCCAGCAGCAACCGGGGGGGAAACACCATATATTTT. This sequence encodes CASSNRGGNTIYF.

The CDR3 here is CASSYSRRDGYTF. DNA for the CDR3: TGTGCCAGCAGCTACAGCCGCCGGGATGGCTACACCTTC. The V gene is TRBV5-6, the J gene TRBJ1-2; no definite D call. Between the trimmed V and J ends, which lost 3 bases and 6 bases, there was a span of 12 bases. The length of the CDR3 is 13 residues. Germline CDR1 is SGHDT and CDR2 is YYEEEE.

The chain joins TRBV2 to TRBJ2-2; tentatively, D is TRBD2 (5 bases). Germline CDR1 is SNHLY and CDR2 is FYNNEI. V was clipped by 5 bases and J by 6 bases, with 7 bases between them. This CDR3 has 12 residues. CDR3 DNA: TGTGCCAGCAGTACTAGATCCGGGGAGCTGTTTTTT. Translated: CASSTRSGELFF.

This clonotype was detected ten times or more. The chain carries TRBV7-2 and TRBJ2-2; D not certain. CDR1 is SGHTA and CDR2 is FQGNSA in the germline V gene. This CDR3 spans 12 amino acids. V lost 1 base and J lost 10, with 7 bases in between. CDR3 sequence: CASSLVRMELFF. The CDR3 nucleotides are TGTGCCAGCAGCTTAGTTAGAATGGAGCTGTTTTTT.

This clonotype was recorded many times. The rearrangement links TRBV11-1 to TRBJ1-1; unclear D gene. V was clipped by 5 bases and J by 8 bases, with 15 bases between them. Germline-derived CDR1 and CDR2 are SGHAT and FQDESV (reference sequence). CDR3 length equals 13 residues. The CDR3 DNA follows: TGTGCCAGCAGCGAAACGACGGTTACGGAAGCTTTCTTT. Residues: CASSETTVTEAFF. The entire variable domain, with the rest obtained from reference TRBV11-1 and TRBJ1-1, is as follows: EAEVAQSPRYKITEKSQAVAFWCDPISGHATLYWYRQILGQGPELLVQFQDESVVDDSQLPKDRFSAERLKGVDSTLKIQPAELGDSAMYLCASSETTVTEAFFGQGTRLTVV.

This clonotype was detected only a few times. The genes are TRBV7-9 and TRBJ2-1; D might be TRBD1 or TRBD2, each matching 6 bases. Germline CDR1 reads SEHNR; CDR2 reads FQNEAQ (reference sequence). Trimming cost V 3 bases and J 7 bases, with 22 bases left between them. This CDR3 has 17 residues. The CDR3 DNA follows: TGTGCCAGCAGCTTCGACAGGACAAGTGTAGCGGATAATGAGCAGTTCTTC. This sequence encodes CASSFDRTSVADNEQFF.

V gene TRBV4-3 combines with J gene TRBJ2-6, with D unresolved. V dropped 5 bases and J dropped 0 bases, with 5 bases sitting between them. CDR3 size: 14 residues. CDR1 LGHNA and CDR2 YSLEER come from the germline V gene. The CDR3 sequence: CASSRVSGANVLTF. The CDR3 DNA is TGCGCCAGCAGCAGGGTCTCTGGGGCCAACGTCCTGACTTTC.

This clonotype was detected a few times. The chain recombines TRBV28 with TRBJ1-5, with D possibly TRBD1 on 5 matching bases. Germline V gene data show CDR1 as MDHEN and CDR2 as SYDVKM. The CDR3 spans 16 residues. With 5 bases removed from V and 1 base from J, the gap between germline ends came to 15 bases. The CDR3 DNA reads TGTGCCAGCAGTCCGGGCGGGGGGTGGAGCAATCAGCCCCAGCATTTT. This sequence encodes CASSPGGGWSNQPQHF.

The sample holds many counts of this clonotype. The V gene is TRBV7-9, the J gene TRBJ1-4, with TRBD1 as a possible D gene (6 bases). V was shortened by 5 bases and J by 9 bases, with 16 bases between the two germline ends. From germline, CDR1 is SEHNR and CDR2 FQNEAQ (reference sequence). The CDR3 loop spans 14 amino acids. CDR3 nucleotide sequence: TGTGCCAGCAGCCCAGGGGACATAGCCAAAAAACTGTTTTTT. Amino acids: CASSPGDIAKKLFF.

This clonotype was seen repeatedly, ten times or more. The chain joins TRBV7-2 to TRBJ2-3; D is ambiguous. The CDR3 totals 16 residues. V was cut by 1 base and J by 2 bases, with 13 bases left in between. Germline assignment: CDR1 SGHTA and CDR2 FQGNSA. The DNA of the CDR3 is TGTGCCAGCAGCTTAGGCGGCTACGCTTCCACAGATACGCAGTATTTT. Translation gives CASSLGGYASTDTQYF. Drawing the rest from reference TRBV7-2 and TRBJ2-3, the complete variable domain is GAGVSQSPSNKVTEKGKDVELRCDPISGHTALYWYRQSLGQGLEFLIYFQGNSAPDKSGLPSDRFSAERTGGSVSTLTIQRTQQEDSAVYLCASSLGGYASTDTQYFGPGTRLTVL.

This chain links TRBV3-1 with TRBJ1-2; D not certain. V was cut by 6 bases and J by 4 bases, with 15 bases left in between. CDR3 length: 14 residues. The germline V gene has CDR1 LGHDT and CDR2 YNNKEL (reference sequence). CDR3 DNA: TGTGCCAGCAGTCACGGACGGCTCTCCTATGGCTACACCTTC. It yields the protein CASSHGRLSYGYTF.

This clonotype was observed at least ten times. The rearrangement uses TRBV28 and TRBJ2-1, with D tentatively TRBD1 or TRBD2 (5 bases each). The germline gives CDR1 MDHEN, CDR2 SYDVKM. V was clipped by 8 bases and J by 4 bases, with 6 bases between them. The CDR3 extends over 11 amino acids. Written as DNA, the CDR3 is TGTGCCAGCGGGGGTTACAATGAGCAGTTCTTC. This encodes CASGGYNEQFF.

This clonotype was recorded many times. This chain links TRBV25-1 with TRBJ1-1; 7 bases line up with TRBD1. The ends lost 4 bases at V and 3 bases at J; junction bases unmatched: 20. CDR3 size: 19 residues. Germline V gene sequence: CDR1 MGHDK, CDR2 SYGVNS. The CDR3 region is CASSVRPDREEQRDTEAFF. CDR3 nucleotide sequence: TGTGCCAGCAGTGTCAGACCTGACAGGGAAGAGCAGCGGGACACTGAAGCTTTCTTT.

This clonotype has only a few counts. The V gene is TRBV6-1, the J gene TRBJ2-7; D unresolved. The CDR3 sequence is 14 residues long. Germline V gene sequence: CDR1 MNHNS, CDR2 SASEGT. V lost 7 bases, J lost 0 bases, and 13 bases lay in between. The CDR3 sequence: CASTPQRSSYEQYF. The CDR3 coding sequence is TGTGCCAGCACCCCCCAGCGCAGCTCCTACGAGCAGTACTTC.

This clonotype was observed a handful of times. The chain combines TRBV12-3 or TRBV12-4 with TRBJ2-7; D not certain. V gave up 1 base and J gave up 4 bases, with 5 bases separating them. The CDR3 consists of 12 residues. The chain's CDR3 is CASSLGRYEQYF. The CDR3 bases are TGTGCCAGCAGTTTAGGTAGATACGAGCAGTACTTC.

This clonotype has just a few counts. Germline and junction disagree at one end, which may indicate a read error. The chain joins TRBV6-5 to TRBJ1-1; unclear D gene. There are 15 residues in the CDR3. CDR1 is MNHEY, CDR2 SVGAGI, per germline. The CDR3 is CASSWTGSRGTEVFF. The CDR3 DNA reads TGTGCCAGCAGTTGGACTGGCTCCCGAGGCACTGAAGTTTTCTTT.

This clonotype has at least ten counts. The V call is TRBV20-1, the J call TRBJ2-1; the D is unclear. V was clipped by 5 bases and J by 1 base, with 15 bases between them. The germline gives CDR1 DFQATT, CDR2 SNEGSKA (reference sequence). CDR3 size: 15 residues. This CDR3 reads CSAGWAMGSYNEQFF. CDR3 in DNA: TGCAGTGCTGGATGGGCCATGGGGTCCTACAATGAGCAGTTCTTC.

The chain carries TRBV7-9 and TRBJ2-7; D may be TRBD1 (5 bases). Germline CDR1 and CDR2: SEHNR and FQNEAQ (reference sequence). Trimming pared 0 bases from V and 3 bases from J, leaving 9 bases between. The CDR3 spans 14 residues. As DNA, the CDR3 is TGTGCCAGCAGCTTAGCTTTGCAGGGCTACGAGCAGTACTTC. Translating gives CASSLALQGYEQYF.

Only a few counts were recorded for this clonotype. This may come from a read error, since a much larger clone is one base off. This chain joins TRBV29-1 and TRBJ2-7; 9 bases are a match to TRBD2. The ends lost 5 bases at V and 3 bases at J; junction bases unmatched: 8. The CDR3 covers 14 residues. Germline V gene lookup returns CDR1 SQVTM and CDR2 ANQGSEA. The CDR3 loop reads CSVRGRAGGYEQYF. CDR3 sequence (DNA): TGCAGCGTTAGAGGACGAGCGGGGGGCTACGAGCAGTACTTC.

This clonotype was counted ten times or more. This rearrangement joins TRBV20-1 to TRBJ2-3; 13 bases are shared with TRBD2. CDR1 and CDR2 (germline): DFQATT, SNEGSKA (reference sequence). The CDR3 extends over 18 amino acids. With 0 bases clipped from V and 2 bases from J, the junction kept 8 bases outside the gene matches. CDR3 sequence (DNA): TGCAGTGCTAGAGATGGGGGACTAGCGGGACTTTTCACAGATACGCAGTATTTT. Translated: CSARDGGLAGLFTDTQYF.

This clonotype has at least ten counts. The chain is built from TRBV5-6 and TRBJ1-4; D gene uncertain. The CDR3 length is 15 residues. V was shortened by 0 bases and J by 0 bases, with 6 bases between the two germline ends. Per the germline V gene, CDR1 is SGHDT and CDR2 is YYEEEE. CDR3 nucleotide sequence: TGTGCCAGCAGCTTGGTGGGTGCAACTAATGAAAAACTGTTTTTT. Its translation: CASSLVGATNEKLFF. The variable domain in full, completed from reference TRBV5-6 and TRBJ1-4, reads DAGVTQSPTHLIKTRGQQVTLRCSPKSGHDTVSWYQQALGQGPQFIFQYYEEEERQRGNFPDRFSGHQFPNYSSELNVNALLLGDSALYLCASSLVGATNEKLFFGSGTQLSVL.

This clonotype came up a few times. The rearrangement joins TRBV11-2 to TRBJ2-1; perhaps TRBD2 as D (5 bases). Trimming left V 0 bases short and J 6 bases short, with 15 bases between. The CDR3 length is 16 residues. Germline CDR1 reads SGHAT; CDR2 reads FQNNGV. Here the CDR3 reads CASSLDRILVRNEQFF. The DNA of the CDR3 is TGTGCCAGCAGCTTAGATCGCATACTAGTTCGCAATGAGCAGTTCTTC.